The 17 T cell receptor beta chains given below trace back to one sample, sequenced in a study of cytomegalovirus exposure and HLA in healthy donors. The table came from immunoSEQ multiplex PCR; TCRdb's copy has only in-frame clones and leaves some out. This table has 150,000 to 200,000 clones, roughly 85% appearing once. Sample: PBMCs. The receptor set was obtained from a man between 18 and 29 years old in good health and CMV-seropositive.

The chain employs TRBV29-1 and TRBJ1-1, with TRBD1 matching over 9 bases. V dropped 7 bases and J dropped 3; count of bases not matched to a gene: 12. Germline V gives CDR1 SQVTM, CDR2 ANQGSEA. The CDR3 sequence is 15 residues long. CDR3 nucleotide sequence: TGCAGCGCTTCAACCGGACAGGGGTATTACACTGAAGCTTTCTTT. Translating gives CSASTGQGYYTEAFF.

The rearrangement links TRBV19 to TRBJ2-7, with TRBD2 as a possible D gene (5 bases). V dropped 3 bases and J dropped 0 bases, with 9 bases sitting between them. CDR3 length: 14 residues. CDR1 is LNHDA and CDR2 is SQIVND in the germline V gene (reference sequence). CDR3 sequence: CASSIREGSYEQYF. CDR3 in DNA: TGTGCCAGTAGTATCAGAGAGGGCTCCTACGAGCAGTACTTC.

This clone was counted a few times. The chain has TRBV6-5 and TRBJ1-5; TRBD1 might be the D (6 bases). V was cut by 4 bases and J by 7 bases, with 17 bases left in between. The CDR3 sequence is 15 residues long. Germline CDR1 MNHEY, CDR2 SVGAGI. As DNA, the CDR3 is TGTGCCAGCAGTTCCTCCCTGGCAGGGGACCAGCCCCAGCATTTT. Its translation is CASSSSLAGDQPQHF.

The CDR3: CASSLVAGGPYEQYF. CDR3 bases: TGCGCCAGCAGCTTGGTGGCGGGAGGGCCCTACGAGCAGTACTTC. The genes are TRBV5-1 and TRBJ2-7; 9 bases map to TRBD2. CDR3 length equals 15 residues. Germline V lookup: CDR1 SGHRS, CDR2 YFSETQ. The junction had 3 bases not matched to a gene; V was cut back by 0 bases and J by 2 bases.

This clone appeared a single time. The V call is TRBV28, the J call TRBJ2-3; D ambiguous. V lost 8 bases to trimming and J lost 4 bases, with 13 bases between them. Germline V gene data show CDR1 as MDHEN and CDR2 as SYDVKM. CDR3 length equals 13 residues. CDR3 in DNA: TGTGCCAGCGGCGGCGAAGTGCCAGATACGCAGTATTTT. This encodes CASGGEVPDTQYF.

This rearrangement joins TRBV4-1 to TRBJ2-1; 10 bases map to TRBD1. CDR3 length equals 17 residues. Germline CDR1 is MGHRA and CDR2 is YSYEKL. After removal of 3 bases from V and 3 bases from J, the junction contained 8 bases not matched to a gene. The CDR3 protein is CASSQSGTGVNYNEQFF. CDR3 bases: TGCGCCAGCAGCCAGTCCGGGACAGGGGTCAACTACAATGAGCAGTTCTTC.

The chain employs TRBV7-9 and TRBJ1-2; D perhaps matches TRBD1 (6 bases). The germline CDR1 and CDR2 sequences are SEHNR and FQNEAQ (reference sequence). V was shortened by 7 bases and J by 2 bases, with 11 bases between the two germline ends. The CDR3 contains 13 residues. The DNA for the CDR3 is TGTGCCAGCACCGACACAGGGAACTATGGCTACACCTTC. This encodes CASTDTGNYGYTF.

This sequence joins TRBV11-2 and TRBJ2-1; the match to TRBD2 covers 8 bases. The germline gives CDR1 SGHAT, CDR2 FQNNGV. The J segment lost 8 bases and the V segment lost 5 bases, leaving 5 bases of the junction unmatched. This CDR3 is 13 amino acids long. The CDR3 loop reads CASSPGGADEQFF. Here the CDR3 DNA reads TGTGCCAGCAGCCCCGGGGGGGCGGATGAGCAGTTCTTC.

The count of this clone is one. This rearrangement joins TRBV15 to TRBJ1-1; the match to TRBD1 covers 9 bases. This CDR3 region has 15 residues. CDR1 LNHNV and CDR2 YYDKDF come from the germline V gene (reference sequence). V lost 0 bases to trimming and J lost 7 bases; unmatched junction nucleotides: 6. CDR3 protein: CATSRDRGTGREAFF. Written as DNA, the CDR3 is TGTGCCACCAGCAGAGATCGGGGGACAGGGCGTGAAGCTTTCTTT.

The CDR3 sequence is CASRIAGGGKKVDTQYF. The CDR3 DNA is TGTGCCAGCAGGATAGCGGGAGGGGGAAAAAAGGTGGATACGCAGTATTTT. This chain connects TRBV25-1 to TRBJ2-3; the match to TRBD2 covers 11 bases. V trimming: 6 bases; J trimming: 6 bases; junction bases outside the gene matches: 14. The CDR3 consists of 17 residues. Germline V lookup: CDR1 MGHDK, CDR2 SYGVNS. Filled out from reference TRBV25-1 and TRBJ2-3, the complete variable domain reads EADIYQTPRYLVIGTGKKITLECSQTMGHDKMYWYQQDPGMELHLIHYSYGVNSTEKGDLSSESTVSRIRTEHFPLTLESARPSHTSQYLCASRIAGGGKKVDTQYFGPGTRLTVL.

The rearrangement links TRBV2 to TRBJ1-2, with D tentatively TRBD1 (6 bases). CDR1 and CDR2 (germline): SNHLY, FYNNEI. V was cut by 3 bases and J by 4 bases, with 12 bases left in between. CDR3 length: 14 residues. CDR3 nucleotide sequence: TGTGCCAGCAGTGACGCCAGGGGCTTCTATGGCTACACCTTC. This encodes CASSDARGFYGYTF. Full variable domain (missing parts from reference TRBV2 and TRBJ1-2): EPEVTQTPSHQVTQMGQEVILRCVPISNHLYFYWYRQILGQKVEFLVSFYNNEISEKSEIFDDQFSVERPDGSNFTLKIRSTKLEDSAMYFCASSDARGFYGYTFGSGTRLTVV.

The chain carries TRBV5-6 and TRBJ2-7, with 12 bases identical to TRBD2. The germline V gene encodes CDR1 SGHDT and CDR2 YYEEEE. J lost 2 bases, V lost 4 bases, and 4 bases had no gene match. The CDR3 sequence is 15 residues long. This CDR3 is CASSPGLAGPYEQYF. CDR3 sequence (DNA): TGTGCCAGCAGCCCGGGACTAGCGGGTCCCTACGAGCAGTACTTC.

The CDR3 reads CAWSVRHNSYEQYF. DNA for the CDR3: TGTGCCTGGAGTGTACGCCACAACTCCTACGAGCAGTACTTC. The rearrangement uses TRBV30 and TRBJ2-7; D remains unclear. Germline V lookup: CDR1 GTSNPN, CDR2 SVGIG (reference sequence). CDR3 length: 14 residues. Trimming left V 0 bases short and J 0 bases short, with 9 bases between.

This clone was picked up one time. This rearrangement joins TRBV5-8 to TRBJ2-7, with TRBD1 matching 7 bases. Looked up from germline, CDR1 is SGHTS and CDR2 is YDEGEE. J was trimmed by 4 bases and V by 3 bases; bases with no gene match: 7. CDR3 size: 14 residues. CDR3: CASSYVGRGYEQYF. In DNA, the CDR3 is TGTGCCAGCAGCTACGTGGGCAGGGGGTACGAGCAGTACTTC.

The chain couples TRBV6-4 to TRBJ2-7; 7 nucleotides line up with TRBD2. The CDR3 is 15 residues long. Trimming cost V 4 bases and J 5 bases; bases outside gene matches: 11. Germline values: CDR1 MRHNA, CDR2 SNTAGT. CDR3 region: CASSAGPREVHEQYF. The CDR3 DNA follows: TGTGCCAGCAGTGCGGGCCCCCGGGAGGTCCACGAGCAGTACTTC.

The rearrangement uses TRBV6-1 and TRBJ2-3; D may be TRBD2 (6 bases). This CDR3 has 16 residues. With 0 bases removed from V and 7 bases from J, the gap between germline ends came to 17 bases. CDR1 is MNHNS and CDR2 is SASEGT in the germline V gene. The DNA of the CDR3 is TGTGCCAGCAGTGAAGCGCGGGGTGGGCCGCCCTATACGCAGTATTTT. Protein product: CASSEARGGPPYTQYF.

The rearrangement uses TRBV9 and TRBJ2-7; D possibly corresponds to TRBD1 (6 bases). Germline loops: CDR1 SGDLS, CDR2 YYNGEE. The germline V and J ends were trimmed by 4 bases and 3 bases, with 11 bases remaining between them. This CDR3 spans 13 amino acids. The CDR3 region has the DNA TGTGCCAGCAGCCGGGACAACTTCTACGAGCAGTACTTC. Translated, it gives CASSRDNFYEQYF.